This paragraph covers one TCR beta chain sequence. Trimming at V came to 5 bases and at J to 7 bases, leaving 9 bases not matched to a gene. CDR3 length equals 13 residues. Germline V gene data show CDR1 as DFQATT and CDR2 as SNEGSKA (reference sequence). cDNA molecules, individually, were tagged with unique molecular identifiers. TCRdb reprocessed the 5' RACE reads via MiXCR and lists one record per CDR3 protein. The table records about 52,000 distinct CDR3 sequences, about 10% of them present only once. The sample originates from a study of early T cells in non-severe SARS-CoV-2 infection. This sequence originates from an adult who was a healthcare worker with PCR-confirmed SARS-CoV-2 infection or an uninfected control (not recorded which). This sequence joins TRBV20-1 and TRBJ2-7, with 9 positions matching TRBD1. Sequenced sample: whole blood. In DNA form, the CDR3 reads TGCAGTGCTCCGGACAGGGGAACGGGGGAGCAGTACTTC. Its translation: CSAPDRGTGEQYF.